A selection of T cell receptor beta chains follows, all from one sample in a study of T cell changes during pregnancy in multiple sclerosis. Assay: immunoSEQ multiplex PCR; the TCRdb copy retains only in-frame clones and omits some. Of 85,000 to 110,000 clones listed, 85% to 95% were seen once; the top ten hold about 0.88%. Sequences were derived from peripheral blood, sampled after pregnancy. The receptors were gathered from a female donor with multiple sclerosis, enrolled in a pregnancy study. Both conserved end residues are part of each CDR3. The order of the fields is clone size, D gene, J gene, V gene, CDR3 protein, CDR3 DNA. D genes are given only for firm matches. Clone sizes are given selectively: once, few, many, or a class where the clone is expanded.

size: NA
D: NA
J: TRBJ2-7
V: TRBV2
CDR3: CASSGGLGRGGEQYF
DNA: TGTGCCAGCAGTGGGGGGCTGGGGAGGGGAGGCGAGCAGTACTTC

size: NA
D: NA
J: TRBJ2-1
V: TRBV7-3
CDR3: CASSLTGGQRRYNEQFF
DNA: TGTGCCAGCAGCTTAACGGGGGGTCAGCGTAGGTACAATGAGCAGTTCTTC

size: NA
D: NA
J: TRBJ2-1
V: TRBV11-2
CDR3: CASSLSGTPSSYNEQFF
DNA: TGTGCCAGCAGCTTATCCGGGACTCCGAGCTCCTACAATGAGCAGTTCTTC

size: few
D: TRBD1
J: TRBJ1-2
V: TRBV30
CDR3: CAWTPTGNGYTF
DNA: TGTGCCTGGACCCCGACAGGGAATGGCTACACCTTC

size: once
D: NA
J: TRBJ2-5
V: TRBV4-1
CDR3: CASSPFGADQETQYF
DNA: TGCGCCAGCAGCCCCTTTGGGGCAGACCAAGAGACCCAGTACTTC

size: NA
D: TRBD2
J: TRBJ2-1
V: TRBV29-1
CDR3: CSVGGLAGYNEQFF
DNA: TGCAGCGTCGGAGGACTAGCGGGGTACAATGAGCAGTTCTTC

size: NA
D: NA
J: TRBJ1-5
V: TRBV19
CDR3: CRGNNQPQHF
DNA: TGTAGGGGGAACAATCAGCCCCAGCATTTT

size: NA
D: TRBD1
J: TRBJ2-2
V: TRBV5-4
CDR3: CASSRPGQGVVNGELFF
DNA: TGTGCCAGCAGCCGGCCGGGACAGGGTGTCGTAAACGGGGAGCTGTTTTTT

size: once
D: NA
J: TRBJ1-1
V: TRBV6-6
CDR3: CASSLRWTEAFF
DNA: TGTGCCAGCAGCCTACGGTGGACTGAAGCTTTCTTT

size: once
D: NA
J: TRBJ2-1
V: TRBV27
CDR3: CASSLTGNEQFF
DNA: TGTGCCAGCAGTTTAACGGGTAATGAGCAGTTCTTC

size: NA
D: NA
J: TRBJ2-7
V: TRBV29-1
CDR3: CSVGATSPAYEQYF
DNA: TGCAGCGTTGGGGCCACCTCTCCTGCCTACGAGCAGTACTTC

size: NA
D: NA
J: TRBJ2-5
V: TRBV7-7
CDR3: CASSSQRSETQYF
DNA: TGTGCCAGCAGCTCGCAGCGGTCGGAGACCCAGTACTTC

size: NA
D: TRBD1
J: TRBJ2-7
V: TRBV13
CDR3: CASSFSGQYYEQYF
DNA: TGTGCCAGCAGCTTCTCGGGACAGTACTACGAGCAGTACTTC

size: few
D: NA
J: TRBJ1-1
V: TRBV5-1
CDR3: CASSLGRDEAFF
DNA: TGCGCCAGCAGCTTGGGAAGAGATGAAGCTTTCTTT

size: NA
D: TRBD2
J: TRBJ2-1
V: TRBV5-1
CDR3: CASSSTGREGSDEQFF
DNA: TGCGCCAGCAGCTCAACTGGGCGGGAGGGCTCCGATGAGCAGTTCTTC

size: NA
D: NA
J: TRBJ1-2
V: TRBV5-4
CDR3: CASSLFEFVQGSGYTF
DNA: TGTGCCAGCAGCTTATTTGAGTTTGTACAGGGTTCAGGCTACACCTTC

size: NA
D: NA
J: TRBJ1-1
V: TRBV9
CDR3: CASSVGHLNTEAFF
DNA: TGTGCCAGCAGCGTTGGACACTTGAACACTGAAGCTTTCTTT

size: NA
D: NA
J: TRBJ1-1
V: TRBV15
CDR3: CATSRAGGANTEAFF
DNA: TGTGCCACCAGCAGAGCTGGAGGGGCTAACACTGAAGCTTTCTTT

size: NA
D: TRBD2
J: TRBJ2-7
V: TRBV5-4
CDR3: CASTGLAGDYEQYF
DNA: TGTGCCAGCACCGGACTAGCGGGGGATTACGAGCAGTACTTC

size: NA
D: NA
J: TRBJ2-4
V: TRBV4-3
CDR3: CASSQDYSTGNAKLAKNIQYF
DNA: TGCGCCAGCAGCCAAGATTACTCGACCGGGAATGCCAAACTAGCCAAAAACATTCAGTACTTC

size: NA
D: NA
J: TRBJ1-2
V: TRBV19
CDR3: CASSPRGISYGYTF
DNA: TGTGCCAGTAGTCCACGGGGTATTAGCTATGGCTACACCTTC

size: once
D: NA
J: TRBJ2-1
V: TRBV12-5
CDR3: CASGLSTSQGGRHNEQFF
DNA: TGTGCTAGTGGTTTGTCCACCTCCCAGGGGGGACGCCACAATGAGCAGTTCTTC

size: NA
D: NA
J: TRBJ2-5
V: TRBV7-3
CDR3: CASSLNGGPQETQYF
DNA: TGTGCCAGCAGCTTAAACGGGGGGCCCCAAGAGACCCAGTACTTC

size: NA
D: NA
J: TRBJ2-7
V: TRBV6-5
CDR3: CASSRYEGYEQYF
DNA: TGTGCCAGCAGTAGGTATGAGGGCTACGAGCAGTACTTC

size: NA
D: TRBD1
J: TRBJ1-1
V: TRBV19
CDR3: CASSTRTGAGEAFF
DNA: TGTGCCAGTAGTACCCGGACAGGGGCCGGTGAAGCTTTCTTT

size: NA
D: TRBD1
J: TRBJ1-3
V: TRBV7-9
CDR3: CASSPRDRVHTIYF
DNA: TGTGCCAGCAGCCCACGGGACAGGGTACACACCATATATTTT

size: NA
D: NA
J: TRBJ1-3
V: TRBV7-6
CDR3: CASSLGRGFGNTIYF
DNA: TGTGCCAGCAGCTTAGGCAGGGGTTTTGGAAACACCATATATTTT

size: NA
D: NA
J: TRBJ1-6
V: TRBV5-1
CDR3: CASSFAGGENSPLHF
DNA: TGCGCCAGCAGCTTTGCCGGGGGTGAAAATTCACCCCTCCACTTT

size: NA
D: NA
J: TRBJ1-4
V: TRBV7-6
CDR3: CASSLERSNEKLFF
DNA: TGTGCCAGCAGCTTAGAACGGAGTAATGAAAAACTGTTTTTT

size: NA
D: TRBD1
J: TRBJ2-7
V: TRBV9
CDR3: CASSVEYRGGEQYF
DNA: TGTGCCAGCAGCGTAGAATACAGGGGCGGCGAGCAGTACTTC

size: NA
D: NA
J: TRBJ2-2
V: TRBV9
CDR3: CASSVGQNRNTGELFF
DNA: TGTGCCAGCAGCGTAGGCCAGAACAGGAACACCGGGGAGCTGTTTTTT

size: NA
D: NA
J: TRBJ1-1
V: TRBV4-1
CDR3: CASSQAGSPWTEAFF
DNA: TGCGCCAGCAGCCAAGCCGGGTCCCCGTGGACTGAAGCTTTCTTT

size: NA
D: TRBD1
J: TRBJ1-5
V: TRBV2
CDR3: CASDPGGRYPGQPQHF
DNA: TGTGCCAGCGACCCAGGGGGCCGGTATCCGGGTCAGCCCCAGCATTTT

size: once
D: TRBD1
J: TRBJ1-2
V: TRBV29-1
CDR3: CSSGTGGNYGYTF
DNA: TGCAGCTCCGGGACAGGGGGCAACTATGGCTACACCTTC

size: NA
D: NA
J: TRBJ1-6
V: TRBV27
CDR3: CASSSEFSYNSPLHF
DNA: TGTGCCAGCAGTTCCGAGTTCTCCTATAATTCACCCCTCCACTTT

size: NA
D: TRBD2
J: TRBJ2-1
V: TRBV30
CDR3: CAWSGGLGNEQFF
DNA: TGTGCCTGGAGTGGGGGACTAGGGAATGAGCAGTTCTTC

size: few
D: NA
J: TRBJ1-5
V: TRBV6-1
CDR3: CASVLSDNQPQHF
DNA: TGTGCCAGCGTTCTGAGCGACAATCAGCCCCAGCATTTT

size: NA
D: NA
J: TRBJ2-4
V: TRBV2
CDR3: CASSARSGDLAKNIQYF
DNA: TGTGCCAGCAGTGCCCGGTCGGGTGATCTAGCCAAAAACATTCAGTACTTC

size: NA
D: TRBD1
J: TRBJ1-1
V: TRBV18
CDR3: CASSADRDRGAFF
DNA: TGTGCCAGCTCAGCCGACAGGGATCGGGGCGCTTTCTTT

size: NA
D: NA
J: TRBJ1-2
V: TRBV9
CDR3: CASSVASQGIYGYTF
DNA: TGTGCCAGCAGCGTAGCTTCCCAGGGAATCTATGGCTACACCTTC

size: NA
D: NA
J: TRBJ1-2
V: TRBV5-4
CDR3: CASSYPGRAGYTF
DNA: TGTGCCAGCAGCTACCCAGGGAGGGCTGGCTACACCTTC

size: NA
D: NA
J: TRBJ2-2
V: TRBV6-4
CDR3: CASSLGVNTGELFF
DNA: TGTGCCAGCAGTCTAGGGGTAAACACCGGGGAGCTGTTTTTT

size: NA
D: TRBD2
J: TRBJ2-7
V: TRBV2
CDR3: CASREGGGGGRLEQYF
DNA: TGTGCCAGCAGAGAAGGTGGTGGCGGCGGGAGGTTGGAGCAGTACTTC

size: NA
D: NA
J: TRBJ2-6
V: TRBV4-2
CDR3: CASSQAGNSGANVLTF
DNA: TGTGCCAGCAGCCAAGCAGGTAACTCTGGGGCCAACGTCCTGACTTTC

size: NA
D: TRBD1
J: TRBJ1-3
V: TRBV23-1
CDR3: CASCTGVASGNTIYF
DNA: TGCGCCAGCTGTACAGGGGTTGCGTCTGGAAACACCATATATTTT

size: NA
D: TRBD2
J: TRBJ2-1
V: TRBV6-6
CDR3: CASSYQAGAGYNEQFF
DNA: TGTGCCAGCAGTTACCAAGCGGGAGCAGGCTACAATGAGCAGTTCTTC

size: NA
D: NA
J: TRBJ2-6
V: TRBV2
CDR3: CASKTAGANVLTF
DNA: TGTGCCAGCAAAACAGCTGGGGCCAACGTCCTGACTTTC

size: NA
D: NA
J: TRBJ2-5
V: TRBV27
CDR3: CASSRGKISRRVQETQYF
DNA: TGTGCCAGCTCCCGAGGGAAAATTTCTCGGCGGGTTCAAGAGACCCAGTACTTC

size: NA
D: TRBD2
J: TRBJ2-1
V: TRBV11-1
CDR3: CASSDRLAGVVNEQFF
DNA: TGTGCCAGCAGTGATAGACTAGCGGGAGTGGTCAATGAGCAGTTCTTC

size: NA
D: NA
J: TRBJ1-2
V: TRBV4-1
CDR3: CASSPFQGSYGYTF
DNA: TGCGCCAGCAGCCCATTTCAGGGAAGCTATGGCTACACCTTC

size: NA
D: TRBD1
J: TRBJ1-1
V: TRBV7-9
CDR3: CASQGVGGNTEAFF
DNA: TGTGCCAGCCAGGGGGTTGGCGGGAACACTGAAGCTTTCTTT

size: NA
D: NA
J: TRBJ1-1
V: TRBV11-2
CDR3: CASSLEARGNTEAFF
DNA: TGTGCCAGCAGCTTAGAAGCTCGGGGGAACACTGAAGCTTTCTTT

size: NA
D: NA
J: TRBJ1-4
V: TRBV7-2
CDR3: CASSLSGNEKLFF
DNA: TGTGCCAGCAGCTTGAGTGGTAATGAAAAACTGTTTTTT